Given below is one TCR beta chain in context. The antigen is undetermined. This entry comes from a study of blood T cells in healthy people across ages. Germline V gives CDR1 MNHNY, CDR2 SVGAGI (reference sequence). Trimming removed 6 bases from V and 7 bases from J, with 18 bases in between. This CDR3 has 15 residues. Next came a second PCR, run for about 6 to 12 cycles, which used a sample-barcoded 5' primer along with a J-beta primer mix. Using its own MiXCR run on the 5' RACE reads, TCRdb lists one record per CDR3 protein. The table includes over a million distinct CDR3 sequences, approximately 59% detected once. Points from the study as a whole: Higher diversity and more naive CD4+ cells were features of long-lived donors, compared to aged donors.

V gene TRBV6-6 combines with J gene TRBJ1-4; TRBD1 is a possible D gene (6 bases). Sample: blood. The sequence was collected from a man aged 18 to 30 in good health. CDR3 amino acids: CASRPDRLQSEKLFF. The CDR3 coding sequence is TGTGCCAGCAGGCCAGACAGGTTGCAGAGTGAAAAACTGTTTTTT.